Included here is one T cell receptor beta chain sequence, with context. The antigen it binds to is not known. Per-base qualities were not stored, and no clone one base away is much larger. Reading the germline V gene gives CDR1 SGHTA and CDR2 FQGTGA. The germline V and J ends show losses of 2 bases and 6 bases respectively, and no gene match explains 5 bases of the junction. The CDR3 goes from the cysteine to the phenylalanine over 15 residues. Just the 45-base CDR3 DNA is kept, in frame starting at base 1. What the time point label conveys for this sample: week 3, after first cycle of checkpoint inhibitor. Blood was sampled before treatment (T0) and at week 3 (W3), after the first cycle of checkpoint blockade. Except for a couple of patients with rapid clinical progression, response was assessed 12 weeks after the first infusion by RECIST 1.1; disease control meant complete response, partial response or stable disease. Any patient who had received prior systemic cancer treatment, was on concomitant immunosuppressant therapy or had synchronous other active malignancies was excluded. Bulk PBMC and plasma cell-free DNA were both sequenced for TCR beta so that circulating cells and T cell turnover could be tracked. Lymphoprep and SepMate tubes were used to isolate PBMC from blood, and red cell lysis was then performed. QIAamp DNA Blood Mini kits were used to extract DNA from PBMC and from sorted T cell subsets.

Every bulk PBMC sample had a fixed 350 ng of DNA loaded. Following the manufacturer instructions, the immunoSEQ TCRb Assay kit was used to amplify TCR beta CDR3 sequences from genomic DNA. The KAPA Library Quantification Kit for Illumina platforms was used to quantify pooled libraries by qPCR. Pooled libraries were sequenced on an Illumina NextSeq 500, clustered at 0.6-1.1 pM. Concerning the study's data processing: The TCR data were analyzed using immunoSEQ ANALYZER and the R LymphoSeq package. A rearrangement efficiency score was calculated as productive divided by the sum of productive and non-productive CDR3 sequences. Within each patient, timepoints were compared pairwise for clonality, measured with the Gini coefficient, and for diversity, measured with the Renyi index at alpha=1. Clonal relatedness used an edit distance of 3, and repertoire similarity used the Bhattacharyya coefficient, both computed in LymphoSeq. Linear discriminant analysis on week-3 changes in clonality and diversity was built with the R MASS and caret packages to classify response. TCRdb took this table from immuneACCESS and kept in-frame rearrangements with V and J called. Such tables lack part of the clones; where checked against another copy, unresolved V genes explain under half of the gap, and the rest is unexplained. The V and J calls and clone size come from that table; D and trimming were worked out from the DNA. The sample table contains over 5,500 clones; only one count was recorded for 81% of them. Approximately 14% of the sample is in the top ten clones.

The record originates from a study of blood T cell dynamics during melanoma immunotherapy (dated by TCRdb to 2018 to 2021). A note on the overall study: The patients had metastatic melanoma and were given first-line pembrolizumab or nivolumab plus ipilimumab as standard of care in the United Kingdom. The training cohort consisted of consecutive patients, while an additional independent group of patients from the same centre was pooled to form an external validation set. To find early correlates of response, the study profiled the peripheral T cell receptor repertoires of patients with metastatic melanoma both before and after one cycle of checkpoint inhibitor therapy.

What the study reported, not specific to this receptor: Unlike progressors, patients who went on to achieve disease control showed a bifurcated reorganization of the PBMC repertoire at W3, with either increased clonality or increased diversity. Whether the T cell clones behind the repertoire changes were melanoma-specific or instead reflected general immune activation was something the study could not determine. The relatively small sample size was acknowledged as a potential limitation on generalization of the results.

The clonotype originates from a human donor with melanoma. The sequence links TRBV7-3 to TRBJ2-3; 10 central bases correspond to TRBD2. Material: blood, obtained from a patient treated with checkpoint blockade. The CDR3 region reads CASSLVAGGLDTQYF. The DNA reads TGTGCCAGCAGCTTAGTAGCGGGGGGCCTGGATACGCAGTATTTT.